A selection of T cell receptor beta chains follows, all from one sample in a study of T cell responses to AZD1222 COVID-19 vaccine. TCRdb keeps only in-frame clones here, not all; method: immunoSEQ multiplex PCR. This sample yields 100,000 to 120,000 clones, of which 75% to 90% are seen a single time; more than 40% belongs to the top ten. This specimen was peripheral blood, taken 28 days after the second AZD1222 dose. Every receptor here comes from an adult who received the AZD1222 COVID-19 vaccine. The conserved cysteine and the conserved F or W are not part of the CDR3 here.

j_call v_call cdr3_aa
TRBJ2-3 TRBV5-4 ASSFVGGRAGTDTQY
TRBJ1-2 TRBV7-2 ASSPLSGRAYT
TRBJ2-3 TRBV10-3 AIGQETDTQY
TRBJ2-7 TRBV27 ASSSPGVAGSYEQY
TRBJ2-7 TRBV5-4 ASSFLGNPYEQY
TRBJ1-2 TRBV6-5 ASSYLGQGSGYT
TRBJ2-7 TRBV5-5 ASSSAVGQPYEQY
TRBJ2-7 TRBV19 ASSGGTGVYEQY
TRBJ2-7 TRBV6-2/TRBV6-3 ASSPPGSFPVSYEQY
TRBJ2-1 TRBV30 AWGGLLTTLNEQF
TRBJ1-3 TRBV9 ASSEGSTLLSGNTIY
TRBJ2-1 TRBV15 ATSRGSAFEQF
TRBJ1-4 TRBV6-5 ASSSGTGGEKLF
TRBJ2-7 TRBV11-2 ASSWAGGSYEQY
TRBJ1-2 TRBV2 ASSDETAYGYT
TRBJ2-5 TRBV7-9 ASSRWGGETQY
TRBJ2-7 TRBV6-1 ASSERDRAYEQY
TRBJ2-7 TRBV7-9 ASSLTTAHEQY
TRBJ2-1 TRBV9 ASSRQGVFNEQF
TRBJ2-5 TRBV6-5 ASGRGLSGETQY
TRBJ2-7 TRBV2 ASSSYEQY
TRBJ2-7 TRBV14 ASSPRQSSYEQY
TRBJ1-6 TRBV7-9 ASSRRTALNSPLH
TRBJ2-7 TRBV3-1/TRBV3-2 ASRTGNSYEQY
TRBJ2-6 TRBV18 ASSPEHRGANVLT
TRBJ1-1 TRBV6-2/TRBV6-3 ASSLTGTTEAF
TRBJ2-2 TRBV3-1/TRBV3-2 ASSASGVNTGELF
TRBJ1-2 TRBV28 ASSLYGRGLEGYT
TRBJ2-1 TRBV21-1 ASSKGGREGNNEQF
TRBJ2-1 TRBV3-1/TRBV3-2 ASSQAGGYNEQF
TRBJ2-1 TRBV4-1 ASSPIPRRAHNEQF
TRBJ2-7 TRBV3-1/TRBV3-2 ASSLQRSEQY
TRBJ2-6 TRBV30 AWRGGLAGNSGANVLT
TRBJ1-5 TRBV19 ASSKPGNSNQPQH
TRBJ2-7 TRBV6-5 ASGGGYEQY
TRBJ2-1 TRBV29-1 SVAAGGYNEQF
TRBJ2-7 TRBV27 ASSPLGGATRYEQY
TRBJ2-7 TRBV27 ASSPWTGGGYEQY
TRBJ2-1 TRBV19 ASSNYLGLAGGNEQF
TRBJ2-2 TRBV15 ATSRDLGGIVTGELF